The source of this T cell receptor beta chain is a study of spatial heterogeneity in lung cancer. The time point denotes: sample taken at primary tumor resection. The sequenced material consisted of unsorted whole RNA from tumor, nontumor lung or frozen PBMC. This clonotype was counted between two and nine times. The CDR3 extends over 14 amino acids. Germline CDR1 reads SGHAT; CDR2 reads FQNNGV. V gave up 5 bases and J gave up 7 bases; unmatched junction bases: 7. Each CDR3 protein is one row after TCRdb ran MiXCR on the 5' RACE reads. This table holds 50,000 to 65,000 distinct CDR3 sequences, more than 7% found once.

This receptor was identified in a female donor with early-stage non-small cell lung cancer. The rearrangement uses TRBV11-2 and TRBJ1-2; the match to TRBD1 covers 10 bases. The material was PBMCs, obtained at surgery. Written as DNA, the CDR3 is TGTGCCAGCAGCCTGTTCTGGGACAGGGGTGGCTACACCTTC. It translates to CASSLFWDRGGYTF.